This T cell receptor (beta chain) is from a study of blood T cell repertoires in COVID-19. Overall study context: Sites in the United States, Italy and Spain provided acute and convalescent COVID-19 samples.

Source study methods: Quantification of nucleated cells was approximated via reference gene primer amplification. The assay was immunoSEQ multiplex PCR, and TCRdb's table has in-frame clones only and misses some. V and J calls and clone size are copied from that table; D and trimming were computed from the DNA. The sample holds roughly 190,000 clones, over 80% seen once. Germline CDR1 reads SGDLS; CDR2 reads YYNGEE. The CDR3 extends over 13 amino acids. Trimming shortened V by 0 bases and J by 9 bases, and 13 bases separated the two germline ends. Sequenced input: peripheral blood. The receptor was isolated from a woman in her sixties with COVID-19, enrolled during active disease. The chain has TRBV9 and TRBJ2-7, with D maybe TRBD2 (5 bases). Here the CDR3 DNA reads TGTGCCAGCAGCGTAGGGCCCCCCGGAGGGCAGTACTTC. Its protein product is CASSVGPPGGQYF.